This T cell receptor beta chain was observed in a study of metastatic and nonmetastatic thyroid tumors. Study as a whole: Repertoire comparisons spanned blood and tumor or nodule tissue from malignant and benign thyroid patients. Findings and caveats of the study: A significant increase in TCR beta diversity was reportedly seen in malignant thyroid tumors relative to benign nodules, in blood and tumor.

Until they underwent thyroid surgery, no patient had received any treatment. Authors' methods: To classify distant metastasis in papillary thyroid cancer, a model was built from CDR3 differences across clinicopathological groups. MiXCR reprocessed the PCR reads for TCRdb. The V and J calls and clone size come from TCRdb's table, not from the authors' own analysis. Of roughly 15,000 clones in the sample, 30% to 35% were seen once. Trimming shortened V by 4 bases and J by 4 bases, and 17 bases separated the two germline ends. The CDR3 has 15 amino acids. Germline CDR1 is DFQATT and CDR2 is SNEGSKA (reference sequence). Turning to this clone: Its target is not known.

This clonotype originated in a female donor with papillary thyroid cancer or a benign thyroid nodule (not recorded which). Some clones in this sample may be carry-over from other donors' samples. This chain links TRBV20-1 with TRBJ1-3, with D uncertain. The specimen was tumor tissue. The CDR3 region has the DNA TGCAGTGCTAAAACCGGGGTGTGCCGGGGAAACACCATATATTTT. It is translated as CSAKTGVCRGNTIYF.